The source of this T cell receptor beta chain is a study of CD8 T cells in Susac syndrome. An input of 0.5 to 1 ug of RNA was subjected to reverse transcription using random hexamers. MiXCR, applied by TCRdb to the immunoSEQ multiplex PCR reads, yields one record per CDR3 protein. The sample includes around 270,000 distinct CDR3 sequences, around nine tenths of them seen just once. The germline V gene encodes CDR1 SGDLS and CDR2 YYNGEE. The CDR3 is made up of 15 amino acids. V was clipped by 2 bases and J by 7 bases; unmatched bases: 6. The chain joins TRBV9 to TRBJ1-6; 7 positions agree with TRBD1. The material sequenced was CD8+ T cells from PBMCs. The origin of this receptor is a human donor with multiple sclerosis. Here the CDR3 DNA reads TGTGCCAGCAGCGTTTACAGGGGCGGCAATTCACCCCTCCACTTT. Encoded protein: CASSVYRGGNSPLHF.